This T cell receptor (beta chain) was profiled in a study of blood T cell repertoires in COVID-19 (dated by TCRdb to between 2020 and 2021). With respect to the entire study: The collaborator samples originated in the United States, Italy and Spain and spanned the acute and convalescent phases of COVID-19. The material from the prospective study consisted of cDNA or gDNA derived from T cells, B-cell-depleted T cells, or PBMCs. The dataset comprised deeply sampled blood TCRbeta repertoires from subjects exposed to, actively infected with, or recovered from COVID-19. The repertoires were released in a freely available public database intended as a resource for research on the immune response to SARS-CoV-2. Samples came from the ongoing ImmuneRACE study (first 160 participants) plus 1,254 subjects from 6 global collaborators. The sample metadata nearly always contained a de-identified subject ID, COVID-19 status, age in years and sex. HLA class I and class II types, where available, came from metadata supplied by the sample provider rather than from assay-based typing. Here is what the overall study found, with its caveats: How much clinical and demographic metadata was included differed by source and by participant, and the metadata was provided uncurated.

TCRbeta CDR3 regions were amplified from genomic DNA using the immunoSEQ Assay, a bias-controlled multiplex PCR. The original methods were these. The number of nucleated cells in each sample was estimated from the amplification of reference gene primers within the assay. To quantify the absolute abundance of each unique TCRbeta CDR3 rearrangement, sequence reads were collapsed and filtered. For each sample, productive Simpson clonality was calculated as the square root of Simpson's diversity index across productive rearrangements. TCRdb re-hosts the immuneACCESS table, in-frame sequences only. Its copies lack some clones; in the studies checked, an unresolved V gene accounts for under half of them, and the cause for the rest is not known. V and J calls plus clone size are reproduced from that table; the DNA served to infer D and trimming. The sample yields hundreds of thousands of clones; under 90% were counted once. Just under 9.5% of the sample goes to the ten largest clones.

The CDR3 spans 11 residues, from the cysteine through the phenylalanine. The entry retains the CDR3 DNA only, 33 bases that are in frame from base 1. According to the germline V gene (reference sequence), CDR1 reads LNHDA and CDR2 reads SQIVND. Trimming costs V 9 bases and J 8 bases, and their ends lie 13 bases apart. In the prospective study, participants were roughly 18 to 95 years old, resided in about two dozen geographic areas of the United States, and were enrolled through a virtual design. Cohort assignment in the prospective study relied on participant-reported clinical history from a screening survey and a study questionnaire. For ImmuneRACE Cohort 3, a participant was defined as recovered based on two consecutive negative NP/OP PCR tests, clearance by a healthcare professional, or resolution of symptoms. Each participant in the prospective study had whole blood, serum and a nasopharyngeal or oropharyngeal swab collected by mobile phlebotomists. Prospective study participants could optionally give additional blood draws and questionnaires over a 2-month period. Before DNA extraction, prospective study blood samples were shipped either frozen or at room temperature.

Details on this clone: Which antigen it targets is not known. The sample holds no much larger clone one base away, and base qualities are not on file.

Sequenced input: PBMCs or T cells enriched from blood (not recorded which). This receptor was obtained from a woman under 40 who had recovered from COVID-19. The chain uses TRBV19 and TRBJ1-2, with the D gene not clear enough to name. The CDR3 region has the sequence CASLGGKGYTF. The nucleotides are TGTGCCAGCCTAGGTGGAAAGGGCTACACCTTC.